These 14 T cell receptor beta chains were sequenced from one sample in a study of T cells after yellow fever vaccination. A single record per CDR3 protein comes from TCRdb applying MiXCR to the 5' RACE reads. This table holds approximately 300,000 distinct CDR3 sequences, 7.5% to 9% found once. Here the sequenced sample was PBMCs, taken on the day of the first yellow fever vaccination. The origin of the receptors is a man younger than 30 who received the YFV17D yellow fever vaccine.

This clonotype came up once. Possible read error: a much larger clone is one base away. The J gene is TRBJ2-7, the V gene TRBV4-3; D is possibly TRBD2 (6 bases). The CDR3 is 13 amino acids. In germline, CDR1 is LGHNA, CDR2 YSLEER. The CDR3 spells CASSPRLADELYF. DNA for the CDR3: TGCGCCAGCAGCCCAAGATTAGCGGACGAGCTGTACTTC.

The V gene is TRBV7-8, the J gene TRBJ2-7, with D possibly called TRBD1 or TRBD2 (6 bases each). The germline V and J ends were trimmed by 1 base and 1 base, with 11 bases remaining between them. The CDR3 is 15 amino acids. CDR1 and CDR2 (germline): SGHVS, FQNEAQ. CDR3 nucleotide sequence: TGTGCCAGCAGCTTAGACCGGGGGCGATCCTACGAGCAGTACTTC. It specifies CASSLDRGRSYEQYF.

This clonotype was counted at least ten times. The chain joins TRBV6-2 or TRBV6-3 to TRBJ2-6; the D is unclear. CDR3 length: 14 amino acids. Between the trimmed V and J ends, which lost 4 bases and 0 bases, there was a span of 4 bases. Germline values: CDR1 MNHEY, CDR2 SVGEGT. The chain's CDR3 is CASSWDSGANVLTF. CDR3 DNA sequence: TGTGCCAGCAGTTGGGACTCTGGGGCCAACGTCCTGACTTTC.

This clonotype has just one count. At one boundary the junction diverges from the germline segment, which might be a read error. The V gene is TRBV7-2, the J gene TRBJ2-6; D may be TRBD1 (5 bases). CDR1 and CDR2 (germline): SGHTA, FQGNSA. This CDR3 region has 17 residues. The CDR3 reads CASSLDVLSSGANVLPF. CDR3 bases: TGTGCCAGCAGCTTAGACGTACTCAGCTCTGGGGCCAACGTCCTGCCTTTC.

This chain uses TRBV11-2 with TRBJ1-6; D gene uncertain. The germline gives CDR1 SGHAT, CDR2 FQNNGV. The CDR3 length is 12 residues. The germline V and J ends were trimmed by 5 bases and 10 bases, with 9 bases remaining between them. CDR3 sequence reads: CASSPQRSPLHF. The CDR3 DNA sequence: TGTGCCAGCAGCCCACAGCGATCACCCCTCCACTTT. Drawing the rest from reference TRBV11-2 and TRBJ1-6, the complete variable domain is EAGVAQSPRYKIIEKRQSVAFWCNPISGHATLYWYQQILGQGPKLLIQFQNNGVVDDSQLPKDRFSAERLKGVDSTLKIQPAKLEDSAVYLCASSPQRSPLHFGNGTRLTVT.

At least ten counts were recorded for this clonotype. V is TRBV12-3 or TRBV12-4 and J is TRBJ1-2, with no clear D. The CDR3 has 13 residues. The V and J ends lost 5 bases and 1 base respectively, with 8 bases between them. The CDR3 loop reads CASSQTLNYGYTF. The DNA for the CDR3 is TGTGCCAGCAGTCAGACACTTAACTATGGCTACACCTTC.

This chain links TRBV6-1 with TRBJ2-6; 8 nucleotides align to TRBD1. The CDR3 contains 15 residues. Losses at the gene ends were 6 bases for V and 2 bases for J; bases not matched to a gene: 3. Looked up from germline, CDR1 is MNHNS and CDR2 is SASEGT. DNA of the CDR3: TGTGCCAGCAGACAGGGGGAAGCTGGGGCCAACGTCCTGACTTTC. Translating it yields CASRQGEAGANVLTF.

This sequence joins TRBV3-1 and TRBJ1-6; 7 nucleotides match TRBD1. The junction had 11 bases not matched to a gene; V was cut back by 5 bases and J by 7 bases. The germline V gene encodes CDR1 LGHDT and CDR2 YNNKEL (reference sequence). The CDR3 has 16 residues. DNA for the CDR3: TGTGCCAGCAGCAGAGATCCGGGACAGCCCAATTCACCCCTCCACTTT. Translated, it gives CASSRDPGQPNSPLHF.

The V and J genes are TRBV7-9 and TRBJ2-1; 11 nucleotides agree with TRBD2. This CDR3 region has 14 residues. Trimming cost V 2 bases and J 6 bases; bases outside gene matches: 0. The germline gives CDR1 SEHNR, CDR2 FQNEAQ (reference sequence). The CDR3 is CASSLLAGGNEQFF. CDR3 sequence (DNA): TGTGCCAGCAGCTTACTAGCGGGGGGCAATGAGCAGTTCTTC.

This clonotype was picked up many times. V is TRBV12-3 or TRBV12-4 and J is TRBJ2-2, with a tentative D call TRBD1 (6 bases). The CDR3 is 13 amino acids. The V and J ends lost 5 bases and 6 bases respectively, with 10 bases between them. Here the CDR3 DNA reads TGTGCCAGCAGTCCAAGACAGGCCGGGGAGCTGTTTTTT. Amino acid sequence: CASSPRQAGELFF.

V and J are TRBV5-1 and TRBJ1-1, with TRBD1 identical over 9 bases. CDR1 is SGHRS, CDR2 YFSETQ, per germline. J gave up 5 bases and V 4 bases, and 6 bases lay outside the gene matches. The CDR3 covers 14 residues. CDR3 sequence (DNA): TGCGCCAGCAGCAAGGACAGGGGAGGAACTGAAGCTTTCTTT. Translated, it gives CASSKDRGGTEAFF.

This clonotype has a count of ten or more. The chain is built from TRBV12-3 or TRBV12-4 and TRBJ2-4; D not certain. Trimming left V 4 bases short and J 0 bases short, with 7 bases between. This CDR3 contains 14 residues. CDR3 bases: TGTGCCAGCAGTTGGGGTATAGCCAAAAACATTCAGTACTTC. Amino acid sequence: CASSWGIAKNIQYF.

The chain employs TRBV4-1 and TRBJ1-4; 7 positions agree with TRBD1. The V and J ends lost 4 bases and 7 bases, in that order; junction bases with no gene match: 12. Germline V CDR1 and CDR2: MGHRA, YSYEKL. This CDR3 has 16 amino acids. CDR3 amino acids: CASSRLTGNPIEKLFF. CDR3 nucleotide sequence: TGCGCCAGCAGCCGCCTGACAGGGAACCCTATTGAAAAACTGTTTTTT.

The chain carries TRBV5-6 and TRBJ1-1; the match to TRBD1 covers 7 bases. This CDR3 has 17 amino acids. Germline V gives CDR1 SGHDT, CDR2 YYEEEE. V gave up 0 bases and J gave up 1 base; unmatched junction bases: 9. CDR3 nucleotides: TGTGCCAGCAGCTTGGAGGTAGGGGGCGGATGGAACACTGAAGCTTTCTTT. As protein: CASSLEVGGGWNTEAFF.